This entry lists 30 T cell receptor beta chains sequenced from one sample in a study of radiation and T cells in renal cell carcinoma. Time point indicated: baseline pretreatment blood. Described treatment: 15 Gy SBRT to primary tumor, nephrectomy 4 weeks later. This table comes from immunoSEQ multiplex PCR, and its TCRdb copy is limited to in-frame clones, with some not included. The table includes about 130,000 clones, over 75% detected once. The sample here was blood, taken from a patient whose treatment included radiotherapy and nephrectomy. The source of these receptors is a woman aged 45-65 years with renal cell carcinoma.

The chain joins TRBV5-1 to TRBJ2-1, with TRBD2 as a possible D gene (7 bases). CDR1 SGHRS and CDR2 YFSETQ come from the germline V gene. V dropped 3 bases and J dropped 2 bases, with 9 bases sitting between them. The CDR3 runs 14 residues. CDR3 residues: CASSSGGPYNEQFF. The CDR3 DNA reads as TGCGCCAGCAGCTCCGGGGGGCCCTACAATGAGCAGTTCTTC.

The CDR3 sequence: CASSLESSGQPQHF. CDR3 bases: TGCGCCAGCAGCTTGGAGTCCTCAGGTCAGCCCCAGCATTTT. The rearrangement links TRBV5-1 to TRBJ1-5; D is uncertain. Germline V lookup: CDR1 SGHRS, CDR2 YFSETQ. CDR3 length: 14 amino acids. V lost 0 bases, J lost 6 bases, and 10 bases lay in between.

V and J are TRBV5-8 and TRBJ2-3; 7 nucleotides match TRBD1. The length of the CDR3 is 16 residues. Germline V gives CDR1 SGHTS, CDR2 YDEGEE. V shed 0 bases, J shed 1 base, and the junction held 5 bases outside the gene matches. The CDR3 bases are TGTGCCAGCAGCTTGGCACAGGGGAAGGGCACAGATACGCAGTATTTT. This gives the protein CASSLAQGKGTDTQYF.

In this sample, this clone turned up a few times. The chain joins TRBV7-2 to TRBJ1-1; D is unclear. The CDR3 consists of 14 residues. Trimming removed 4 bases from V and 5 bases from J, with 14 bases in between. The germline V gene has CDR1 SGHTA and CDR2 FQGNSA. CDR3 protein: CASSSPPIVTEAFF. Here the CDR3 DNA reads TGTGCCAGCAGCTCCCCTCCGATCGTGACTGAAGCTTTCTTT.

J is TRBJ1-2 and V is TRBV6-1; D possibly corresponds to TRBD1 (5 bases). Germline V gives CDR1 MNHNS, CDR2 SASEGT. The V gene lost 6 bases and the J gene lost 4 bases, with 18 bases spanning the gap. This CDR3 spans 15 amino acids. CDR3 in amino acids: CASSPIDGGPYGYTF. Here the CDR3 DNA reads TGTGCCAGCAGCCCCATCGACGGGGGACCCTATGGCTACACCTTC.

This clone was recorded only once. The gene calls are TRBV5-1 and TRBJ2-5, with D perhaps matching TRBD1 (6 bases). Trimming left V 2 bases short and J 4 bases short, with 12 bases between. This CDR3 is built from 14 residues. Germline CDR1 reads SGHRS; CDR2 reads YFSETQ. The CDR3 is CASSLRDTGETQYF. CDR3 DNA: TGCGCCAGCAGCTTACGGGACACGGGAGAGACCCAGTACTTC.

This chain uses TRBV5-4 with TRBJ2-3; no definite D call. The CDR3 covers 14 residues. Trimming took 4 bases from V and 1 from J, leaving 10 bases between them. The V gene's germline CDR1 is SGHNT and CDR2 YYREEE (reference sequence). The CDR3 DNA follows: TGTGCCAGCAGCGCTGCTTCGGGCACAGATACGCAGTATTTT. Protein product: CASSAASGTDTQYF.

The V and J genes are TRBV6-1 and TRBJ2-7; unclear D gene. This CDR3 is built from 12 residues. Per the germline V gene, CDR1 is MNHNS and CDR2 is SASEGT. V was clipped by 6 bases and J by 0 bases, with 6 bases between them. Written as DNA, the CDR3 is TGTGCCAGCAGCAGTAACTCCTACGAGCAGTACTTC. This codes for CASSSNSYEQYF.

V usage is TRBV7-2 and J usage is TRBJ1-1, with D perhaps TRBD1 (5 bases). Between the trimmed V and J ends, which lost 5 bases and 1 base, there was a span of 11 bases. In germline, CDR1 is SGHTA, CDR2 FQGNSA. CDR3 length: 14 residues. This CDR3 is CASSRGRPNTEAFF. The DNA of the CDR3 is TGTGCCAGCAGCAGGGGACGGCCGAACACTGAAGCTTTCTTT.

V gene TRBV7-9 combines with J gene TRBJ2-1; a possible D gene is TRBD1 (6 bases). The CDR3 consists of 16 residues. The germline CDR1 and CDR2 sequences are SEHNR and FQNEAQ (reference sequence). Trimming stripped 8 bases from V and 4 bases from J, with 21 bases between. CDR3 sequence reads: CASVMGAGLVYNEQFF. In DNA form, the CDR3 reads TGTGCCAGCGTCATGGGGGCAGGGCTAGTATACAATGAGCAGTTCTTC. Full variable domain (outside the CDR3, taken from reference TRBV7-9 and TRBJ2-1): DTGVSQNPRHKITKRGQNVTFRCDPISEHNRLYWYRQTLGQGPEFLTYFQNEAQLEKSRLLSDRFSAERPKGSFSTLEIQRTEQGDSAMYLCASVMGAGLVYNEQFFGPGTRLTVL.

The chain couples TRBV5-5 to TRBJ2-1, with 8 bases matching TRBD2. The junction had 13 bases not matched to a gene; V was cut back by 2 bases and J by 0 bases. CDR1 is SGHKS and CDR2 is YYEKEE in the germline V gene (reference sequence). The CDR3 has 19 amino acids. The CDR3 DNA reads TGTGCCAGCAGCTTCCAGGCAGGAGCGGGGGCTTCCTCCTACAATGAGCAGTTCTTC. It is translated as CASSFQAGAGASSYNEQFF.

This clone showed up just once. CDR3 sequence: CASSVRLAGGPGDTQYF. The CDR3 nucleotides read TGTGCCAGCAGCGTCCGACTAGCGGGGGGGCCGGGAGATACGCAGTATTTT. The chain couples TRBV9 to TRBJ2-3, with 14 positions matching TRBD2. Germline CDR1 SGDLS, CDR2 YYNGEE. Unmatched junction bases numbered 7, after V lost 2 bases and J lost 5 bases. The CDR3 has 17 residues.

The DNA for the CDR3 is TGCGCCAGCAGCCATGACCGGACAGGCCCCTACACCTTC. Its protein is CASSHDRTGPYTF. The genes are TRBV4-3 and TRBJ1-2; 7 bases are a match to TRBD1. Germline CDR1 reads LGHNA; CDR2 reads YSLEER. J gave up 10 bases and V 3 bases, and 8 bases lay outside the gene matches. This CDR3 has 13 residues.

The chain is built from TRBV5-1 and TRBJ2-1; D remains ambiguous. This CDR3 contains 15 residues. Deletions cut 0 bases from V and 8 bases from J, with 15 bases between. Germline CDR1 and CDR2: SGHRS and YFSETQ. CDR3 loop: CASSLEGRPVDEQFF. The CDR3 coding sequence is TGCGCCAGCAGCTTGGAAGGACGGCCTGTCGATGAGCAGTTCTTC.

This clone was counted once. The chain has TRBV18 and TRBJ1-5, with D maybe TRBD1 (6 bases). V was clipped by 2 bases and J by 5 bases, with 22 bases between them. Germline V gives CDR1 KGHSH, CDR2 LQKENI. CDR3 length: 18 residues. This chain's CDR3 is CASSPGLTGRGSDQPQHF. The CDR3 DNA is TGTGCCAGCTCACCAGGTCTAACAGGGAGAGGGAGTGATCAGCCCCAGCATTTT.

The rearrangement uses TRBV9 and TRBJ2-3, with no clear D. V lost 0 bases and J 2 bases, leaving 10 bases between the germline ends. CDR1 is SGDLS, CDR2 YYNGEE, per germline. This CDR3 contains 15 residues. The CDR3 sequence is CASSVDGKITDTQYF. CDR3 DNA sequence: TGTGCCAGCAGCGTAGATGGGAAAATCACAGATACGCAGTATTTT.

This chain connects TRBV7-9 to TRBJ1-5; D remains unclear. The CDR3 spans 16 residues. Germline CDR1 SEHNR, CDR2 FQNEAQ (reference sequence). V gave up 1 base and J gave up 1 base, with 11 bases separating them. The CDR3 spells CASSLGRTGSNQPQHF. In nucleotides, the CDR3 is TGTGCCAGCAGCTTAGGACGGACGGGAAGCAATCAGCCCCAGCATTTT.

The chain is built from TRBV6-5 and TRBJ2-3; D remains ambiguous. Trimming left V 6 bases short and J 1 base short, with 8 bases between. The length of the CDR3 is 13 residues. Per germline, CDR1 MNHEY and CDR2 SVGAGI. Written as DNA, the CDR3 is TGTGCCAGCAGGGGCCGAGGCACAGATACGCAGTATTTT. Its translation is CASRGRGTDTQYF.

The rearrangement joins TRBV5-6 to TRBJ2-2; TRBD2 might be the D (6 bases). Trimming pared 1 base from V and 1 base from J, leaving 14 bases between. This CDR3 comprises 17 residues. Germline V gene data show CDR1 as SGHDT and CDR2 as YYEEEE. In DNA form, the CDR3 reads TGTGCCAGCAGCTTGAGTTGGAGGGGACGGAACACCGGGGAGCTGTTTTTT. This gives the protein CASSLSWRGRNTGELFF.

V gene TRBV19 combines with J gene TRBJ2-7; TRBD1 is a possible D gene (6 bases). The CDR3 runs to 15 residues. Per the germline V gene, CDR1 is LNHDA and CDR2 is SQIVND (reference sequence). V was shortened by 0 bases and J by 2 bases, with 11 bases between the two germline ends. DNA of the CDR3: TGTGCCAGTAGTATAGACAGGGGTTTGCCCTACGAGCAGTACTTC. This sequence encodes CASSIDRGLPYEQYF.

The V and J genes are TRBV9 and TRBJ2-3; weak D call: TRBD1 (6 bases). This CDR3 contains 16 residues. V gave up 2 bases and J gave up 2 bases, with 15 bases separating them. Germline values: CDR1 SGDLS, CDR2 YYNGEE. CDR3 region: CASSVNPGQTTDTQYF. The CDR3 DNA follows: TGTGCCAGCAGCGTGAACCCGGGACAAACCACAGATACGCAGTATTTT.

As for this clone: The same CDR3 is also encoded by other DNA sequences in this sample. The gene calls are TRBV18 and TRBJ1-1; TRBD1 is a possible D gene (5 bases). Germline V gene data show CDR1 as KGHSH and CDR2 as LQKENI. The V end was cut by 0 bases, the J end by 1 base, with 6 bases between. The CDR3 contains 14 residues. For the CDR3, the DNA is TGTGCCAGCTCACCACCGACAGCGAACACTGAAGCTTTCTTT. It codes for CASSPPTANTEAFF.

The rearrangement uses TRBV9 and TRBJ1-6, with TRBD1 as a possible D gene (6 bases). Germline loops: CDR1 SGDLS, CDR2 YYNGEE. This CDR3 spans 16 amino acids. Trimming removed 4 bases at V and 6 bases at J, with 17 bases between. CDR3 amino acids: CASSPQDSLLNSPLHF. The CDR3 DNA is TGTGCCAGCAGCCCCCAGGACAGTCTTCTTAATTCACCCCTCCACTTT.

The rearrangement links TRBV5-1 to TRBJ2-5, with D perhaps matching TRBD1 (5 bases). V lost 0 bases, J lost 1 base, and 16 bases lay in between. From germline, CDR1 is SGHRS and CDR2 YFSETQ. The CDR3 is 17 amino acids. CDR3 protein: CASSLAMAGKGQETQYF. CDR3 in DNA: TGCGCCAGCAGCTTGGCCATGGCAGGGAAAGGCCAAGAGACCCAGTACTTC.

This chain joins TRBV5-1 and TRBJ1-2; D gene uncertain. The CDR3 is made up of 14 amino acids. V lost 2 bases to trimming and J lost 2 bases, with 10 bases between them. Germline CDR1 reads SGHRS; CDR2 reads YFSETQ. CDR3 bases: TGCGCCAGCAGCTTCGGAGGGTCGAACTATGGCTACACCTTC. Translating gives CASSFGGSNYGYTF.

The V call is TRBV30, the J call TRBJ1-4; D gene unclear. This CDR3 contains 13 residues. Germline values: CDR1 GTSNPN, CDR2 SVGIG (reference sequence). Trimming removed 4 bases at V and 3 bases at J, with 9 bases between. The CDR3 is CAWNDGPNEKLFF. CDR3 coding DNA: TGTGCCTGGAATGACGGCCCTAATGAAAAACTGTTTTTT.

V gene TRBV5-1 combines with J gene TRBJ1-3; no reliable D call. This CDR3 is built from 14 residues. V gave up 0 bases and J gave up 1 base, with 5 bases separating them. Germline V gene lookup returns CDR1 SGHRS and CDR2 YFSETQ. This chain's CDR3 is CASSLASSGNTIYF. As DNA, the CDR3 is TGCGCCAGCAGCTTGGCCTCTTCTGGAAACACCATATATTTT.

V gene TRBV2 combines with J gene TRBJ1-4, with D possibly TRBD1 on 5 matching bases. Per the germline V gene, CDR1 is SNHLY and CDR2 is FYNNEI. Trimming pared 2 bases from V and 0 bases from J, leaving 10 bases between. CDR3 length equals 16 residues. The DNA of the CDR3 is TGTGCCAGCAGTGAATTGGGGGTTGCAACTAATGAAAAACTGTTTTTT. Its protein is CASSELGVATNEKLFF.

This chain joins TRBV7-2 and TRBJ1-5, with D unclear. Per the germline V gene, CDR1 is SGHTA and CDR2 is FQGNSA. The CDR3 contains 15 residues. The ends were cut back, 1 base at V and 4 bases at J, with 11 bases in the middle. CDR3 sequence reads: CASSLGFQFNQPQHF. The CDR3 DNA sequence: TGTGCCAGCAGCTTAGGTTTTCAGTTTAATCAGCCCCAGCATTTT.

V is TRBV30 and J is TRBJ2-7, with 8 bases identical to TRBD1. The V and J ends lost 3 bases and 0 bases, in that order; junction bases with no gene match: 1. Germline assignment: CDR1 GTSNPN and CDR2 SVGIG (reference sequence). The length of the CDR3 is 13 residues. CDR3 sequence reads: CAWRDRGSYEQYF. The CDR3 DNA reads as TGTGCCTGGAGAGACAGGGGCTCCTACGAGCAGTACTTC.